This record covers a single T cell receptor beta chain. Antigen unknown. CD45RO-negative cells were positively selected for CCR7, leaving out terminally differentiated effector memory CD45RA+ cells. Germline V gene sequence: CDR1 LNHNV, CDR2 YYDKDF (reference sequence). The CDR3 loop spans 14 amino acids. Trimming stripped 0 bases from V and 2 bases from J, with 6 bases between. Some clones are missing from TCRdb's copy, which holds only in-frame ones; the method was immunoSEQ multiplex PCR. The table shows millions of clones, with approximately 94% occurring only once. These data originate in a study of shared clonotypes between healthy human individuals. Findings and caveats of the study: Donors were few, which limited the genetic and exposure-history diversity represented.

The TCR originated in a man between 18 and 35 years old in good health. Some clones in this sample may be carry-over from other donors' samples. V and J are TRBV15 and TRBJ2-3; D not certain. Input material: naive CD8+ T cells from PBMCs. In DNA, the CDR3 is TGTGCCACCAGCAGAGACTTAAACACAGATACGCAGTATTTT. This translates into CATSRDLNTDTQYF.